The text below deals with one T cell receptor (beta chain). Its antigen is still unknown. One base away there is no much larger clone; base qualities are not given. The trial excluded patients who had a history of autoimmune disease or were on systemic immunosuppression. In every dose cohort, peripheral blood was drawn for TCR sequencing at baseline, cycle 4 day 1, and cycle 7 day 1. Samples were obtained from an open-label, multicenter, first-in-human phase I dose-escalation trial of ivuxolimab. Adults with locally advanced or metastatic head and neck squamous cell, hepatocellular, melanoma or renal cell carcinoma were enrolled in the trial. Before TCR sequencing, CD4+ and CD8+ T cells were separately sorted from peripheral blood. These data originate in a study of OX40 agonist ivuxolimab in advanced cancers. General notes on the study: The costimulatory receptor OX40 (CD134) was targeted by ivuxolimab, a fully human IgG2 agonistic monoclonal antibody. Among the approximately 50 dose-escalation patients, approximately 20 had hepatocellular carcinoma, 15 or so melanoma, 9 renal cell carcinoma and 9 head and neck cancer. The paper reports the monotherapy dose-escalation portion (N of about 51 patients) of the phase I ivuxolimab trial. Patients were allowed to have had prior anti-PD-1, anti-PD-L1 or anti-CTLA-4 therapy, and approximately 40% of the dose-escalation patients had previously received checkpoint inhibitors. The purpose of peripheral TCRbeta sequencing was to test whether ivuxolimab changed TCR sequence diversity and led to clonal T-cell expansion. The dose-escalation cohort was roughly 87% male with a mean age of approximately 60 years, ranging from roughly 23 to 85. Intravenous ivuxolimab was administered to patients every 2 weeks at six dose levels: 0.01, 0.1, 0.3, 1.5, 3 and 10 mg/kg. Three dose-escalation patients achieved partial responses, one with hepatocellular carcinoma and two with cutaneous melanoma. Overall study outcomes, separate from this receptor: Partial responders in the 0.1-3.0 mg/kg groups had among the lowest normalized peripheral clonal expansion, especially among CD8+ T cells. Clonal expansion of both CD4+ and CD8+ blood T cells was observed from baseline to week 6 at doses 0.1 to 3.0 mg/kg. After ivuxolimab, more expanded clones were found on average in CD8+ T cells than in CD4+ T cells. Low levels of normalized T-cell clonal expansion were also seen in some patients who did not respond. The antigen specificity of the peripheral T cells that underwent clonal expansion was not determined.

To sequence the TCRbeta CDR3 region, genomic DNA was isolated from the sorted cells. TCRbeta CDR3 regions were sequenced using the immunoSEQ Assay. Held by TCRdb, this immuneACCESS table contains in-frame sequences only and omits some clones. Under half of the omission traces to an unresolved V gene where checked; the cause of the rest is unknown. The table for this sample lists approximately 42,000 clones; more than 80% of them were counted only once. The ten largest clones capture roughly 2.5% of the sample. CDR1 and CDR2, per the germline V gene (reference sequence), are SEHNR and FQNEAQ. Measured from the cysteine to the phenylalanine, the CDR3 is 16 residues long. Just the 48-base CDR3 DNA is kept, in frame starting at base 1. At the junction V is shortened by 6 bases and J by 2 bases; bases outside the gene matches: 6.

This sequence uses TRBV7-9 and TRBJ2-5, with 13 bases aligning to TRBD2. This specimen was CD4+ or CD8+ T cells sorted from blood, taken in a trial of the OX40 agonist ivuxolimab. The receptor was isolated from an adult with an advanced solid tumor such as melanoma, head and neck, liver or kidney cancer. The CDR3 reads as follows: CASSPGTSGEQETQYF. The sequenced DNA is TGTGCCAGCAGTCCCGGGACTAGCGGGGAACAAGAGACCCAGTACTTC.